The 19 T cell receptor beta chains given below trace back to one sample, sequenced in a study of blood T cell repertoires in COVID-19. Repertoires were generated with immunoSEQ multiplex PCR, while TCRdb's copy carries only in-frame clones and drops some. The table has 200,000 to 250,000 clones, roughly 87% seen once. Sequencing used peripheral blood. The receptors originated from a woman aged 18-29 years who had recovered from COVID-19.

This chain joins TRBV6-2 or TRBV6-3 and TRBJ1-1; D gene uncertain. CDR1 and CDR2 (germline): MNHEY, SVGEGT. V was cut by 5 bases and J by 0 bases, with 16 bases left in between. The CDR3 runs to 16 residues. CDR3 sequence: CASSRISGYLNTEAFF. The CDR3 nucleotides are TGTGCCAGCAGTCGCATCAGCGGATACTTGAACACTGAAGCTTTCTTT.

The genes are TRBV29-1 and TRBJ1-2; 8 bases are a match to TRBD1. The CDR3 length is 12 residues. CDR1 SQVTM and CDR2 ANQGSEA come from the germline V gene. With V trimmed by 7 bases and J by 2 bases, 3 bases remained unmatched. CDR3 sequence (DNA): TGCAGCGCGGGACAGGAAAACTATGGCTACACCTTC. Its translation is CSAGQENYGYTF. Full variable domain (missing parts from reference TRBV29-1 and TRBJ1-2): SAVISQKPSRDICQRGTSLTIQCQVDSQVTMMFWYRQQPGQSLTLIATANQGSEATYESGFVIDKFPISRPNLTFSTLTVSNMSPEDSSIYLCSAGQENYGYTFGSGTRLTVV.

J is TRBJ1-1 and V is TRBV7-2, with 7 bases identical to TRBD1. J gave up 5 bases and V 4 bases, and 10 bases lay outside the gene matches. There are 15 residues in the CDR3. Germline loops: CDR1 SGHTA, CDR2 FQGNSA. CDR3 in amino acids: CASSSEQGQWTEAFF. The DNA of the CDR3 is TGTGCCAGCAGCTCCGAACAGGGGCAGTGGACTGAAGCTTTCTTT. Full variable domain (missing parts from reference TRBV7-2 and TRBJ1-1): GAGVSQSPSNKVTEKGKDVELRCDPISGHTALYWYRQSLGQGLEFLIYFQGNSAPDKSGLPSDRFSAERTGGSVSTLTIQRTQQEDSAVYLCASSSEQGQWTEAFFGQGTRLTVV.

This chain joins TRBV25-1 and TRBJ2-7; no definite D call. The CDR3 totals 12 residues. Germline assignment: CDR1 MGHDK and CDR2 SYGVNS. Between the trimmed V and J ends, which lost 3 bases and 2 bases, there was a span of 5 bases. The CDR3 DNA reads as TGTGCCAGCAGTGATACAACCTACGAGCAGTACTTC. Encoded protein: CASSDTTYEQYF.

The V call is TRBV7-4, the J call TRBJ2-7; 9 nucleotides align to TRBD1. The CDR3 is 15 amino acids. Per germline, CDR1 SGHVT and CDR2 SQSDAQ. V was pared by 4 bases and J by 3 bases, with 7 bases of the junction left unmatched. CDR3: CASSSRRDRVYEQYF. The DNA for the CDR3 is TGTGCCAGCAGCTCAAGGCGGGACAGGGTCTACGAGCAGTACTTC.

The rearrangement joins TRBV30 to TRBJ1-5, with TRBD1 matching 7 bases. The germline gives CDR1 GTSNPN, CDR2 SVGIG (reference sequence). V dropped 7 bases and J dropped 4; count of bases not matched to a gene: 4. The CDR3 consists of 12 residues. The CDR3 DNA reads TGTGCCTCCGACAGGGTTAATCAGCCCCAGCATTTT. This gives the protein CASDRVNQPQHF.

The chain carries TRBV3-1 (or the pseudogene TRBV3-2) and TRBJ1-2, with D unclear. V was shortened by 4 bases and J by 7 bases, with 19 bases between the two germline ends. Germline V lookup: CDR1 LGHDT, CDR2 YNNKEL (reference sequence). This CDR3 spans 15 amino acids. CDR3 in DNA: TGTGCCAGCAGCCGTGTACAGTTGGAACTTGGTGGCTACACCTTC. Translating it yields CASSRVQLELGGYTF.

The V and J genes are TRBV30 and TRBJ2-5; D gene unclear. V gave up 5 bases and J gave up 0 bases, with 10 bases separating them. CDR1 is GTSNPN, CDR2 SVGIG, per germline (reference sequence). CDR3 length equals 13 residues. The CDR3 is CAWGSGHQETQYF. The CDR3 region has the DNA TGTGCCTGGGGGTCGGGTCACCAAGAGACCCAGTACTTC.

V is TRBV3-1 (or the pseudogene TRBV3-2) and J is TRBJ2-3; 7 nucleotides agree with TRBD2. The CDR3 runs 17 residues. Looked up from germline, CDR1 is LGHDT and CDR2 is YNNKEL (reference sequence). After removal of 0 bases from V and 4 bases from J, the junction contained 10 bases not matched to a gene. CDR3: CASSQEVGRALPDTQYF. CDR3 coding DNA: TGTGCCAGCAGCCAAGAAGTAGGGAGGGCCCTCCCAGATACGCAGTATTTT.

Here the CDR3 reads CASRWGQGAYEQYF. DNA for the CDR3: TGTGCCAGCAGATGGGGACAGGGAGCCTACGAGCAGTACTTC. The chain carries TRBV6-5 and TRBJ2-7, with 9 bases matching TRBD1. Germline trimming cut 6 bases from V and 2 bases from J; bases unmatched to any gene: 5. The CDR3 totals 14 residues. In germline, CDR1 is MNHEY, CDR2 SVGAGI.

This chain joins TRBV7-6 and TRBJ1-1; 10 positions match TRBD1. This CDR3 is built from 15 residues. Germline CDR1 SGHVS, CDR2 FNYEAQ. V lost 0 bases and J lost 4; bases outside the gene matches: 2. The CDR3 reads CASSLARTGGTEAFF. In DNA form, the CDR3 reads TGTGCCAGCAGCTTAGCCCGGACAGGGGGCACTGAAGCTTTCTTT.

The chain uses TRBV13 and TRBJ1-4, with TRBD1 as a possible D gene (6 bases). The germline CDR1 and CDR2 sequences are PRHDT and FYEKMQ (reference sequence). The CDR3 has 14 amino acids. Trimming took 3 bases from V and 2 from J, leaving 7 bases between them. CDR3 DNA sequence: TGTGCCAGCAGCTTGGGGGCTACTAATGAAAAACTGTTTTTT. Amino acid sequence: CASSLGATNEKLFF.

The chain employs TRBV7-9 and TRBJ2-3; perhaps TRBD2 as D (7 bases). There are 15 residues in the CDR3. With 8 bases removed from V and 0 bases from J, the gap between germline ends came to 15 bases. Looked up from germline, CDR1 is SEHNR and CDR2 is FQNEAQ (reference sequence). CDR3 loop: CASLETGGSTDTQYF. In DNA form, the CDR3 reads TGTGCCAGCCTCGAAACGGGGGGCAGCACAGATACGCAGTATTTT.

The chain employs TRBV7-3 and TRBJ2-3; 9 bases match TRBD2. Germline V CDR1 and CDR2: SGHTA, FQGTGA. This CDR3 spans 17 amino acids. Trimming removed 5 bases from V and 5 bases from J; junction bases left unmatched: 14. The CDR3 nucleotides are TGTGCCAGCAGCCGGCAGGGGATAGCGGGAGAGGGAGATACGCAGTATTTT. Its protein product is CASSRQGIAGEGDTQYF.

This clone was counted a few times. J is TRBJ2-2 and V is TRBV6-4, with 8 bases aligning to TRBD1. There are 15 residues in the CDR3. Per the germline V gene, CDR1 is MRHNA and CDR2 is SNTAGT. The ends lost 2 bases at V and 5 bases at J; junction bases unmatched: 4. The CDR3 reads CASSDGTGSTGELFF. As DNA, the CDR3 is TGTGCCAGCAGTGACGGGACAGGTAGTACCGGGGAGCTGTTTTTT.

The chain carries TRBV19 and TRBJ2-1, with TRBD2 identical over 13 bases. J gave up 7 bases and V 5 bases, and 8 bases lay outside the gene matches. This CDR3 region has 16 residues. The germline V gene encodes CDR1 LNHDA and CDR2 SQIVND (reference sequence). The CDR3 sequence: CASSQTSGRAVNEQFF. The DNA for the CDR3 is TGTGCCAGTAGTCAAACTAGCGGGAGGGCCGTAAATGAGCAGTTCTTC.

The chain links TRBV11-1 to TRBJ1-1, with D uncertain. V gave up 5 bases and J gave up 1 base, with 5 bases separating them. This CDR3 is 12 amino acids long. Germline V gene sequence: CDR1 SGHAT, CDR2 FQDESV (reference sequence). CDR3: CASSPGNTEAFF. The CDR3, as DNA: TGTGCCAGCAGCCCCGGGAACACTGAAGCTTTCTTT.

The chain recombines TRBV5-4 with TRBJ1-1; D unclear. CDR1 and CDR2 (germline): SGHNT, YYREEE (reference sequence). CDR3 size: 15 residues. The ends were cut back, 7 bases at V and 1 base at J, with 17 bases in the middle. CDR3 DNA sequence: TGTGCCAGCCACTCTTATTCGGTTTCGAACACTGAAGCTTTCTTT. Its translation: CASHSYSVSNTEAFF. The full variable domain, in which reference TRBV5-4 and TRBJ1-1 provide the parts outside the CDR3, is ETGVTQSPTHLIKTRGQQVTLRCSSQSGHNTVSWYQQALGQGPQFIFQYYREEENGRGNFPPRFSGLQFPNYSSELNVNALELDDSALYLCASHSYSVSNTEAFFGQGTRLTVV.

This clone was detected only a few times. The rearrangement uses TRBV19 and TRBJ1-4; perhaps TRBD1 as D (5 bases). This CDR3 has 15 amino acids. Trimming removed 3 bases from V and 6 bases from J, with 14 bases in between. The germline V gene has CDR1 LNHDA and CDR2 SQIVND (reference sequence). The CDR3 sequence is CASSMVGGTHEKLFF. The CDR3 DNA follows: TGTGCCAGTAGTATGGTTGGGGGGACCCATGAAAAACTGTTTTTT.